This TCR beta chain was found in a study of blood T cell repertoires in COVID-19. Background on the study: Spain, Italy and the United States supplied samples that represented acute and convalescent COVID-19. In each case, the material was cDNA or gDNA derived from T cells, B-cell-depleted T cells, or PBMCs.

V was pared by 5 bases and J by 2 bases, with 6 bases of the junction left unmatched. The CDR3 contains 15 residues. Per the germline V gene, CDR1 is MNHEY and CDR2 is SMNVEV (reference sequence). Original methodology: Amplification with reference gene primers provided the estimates of nucleated cell counts. Generated by immunoSEQ multiplex PCR, the TCRdb table keeps only in-frame clones and is missing some. From that table come the V and J calls and clone size; the DNA was used to work out D and trimming. The sample consists of tens of thousands of clones, roughly 82% of them appearing once. The receptor's source is an elderly woman with active or convalescent COVID-19. The rearrangement uses TRBV27 and TRBJ1-3, with 7 bases fitting TRBD1. The sample comprised peripheral blood. CDR3 sequence reads: CASSLGGGTGNTIYF. CDR3 nucleotide sequence: TGTGCCAGCAGTCTTGGAGGGGGCACTGGAAACACCATATATTTT.